The 26 T cell receptor beta chains in this list originate from one sample, sequenced in a study of blood T cell repertoires in COVID-19. Measured with immunoSEQ multiplex PCR; TCRdb has only the in-frame clones, and not every one. The sample contains over 200,000 clones, about 86% of which appear only once. The sequenced sample consisted of peripheral blood. These receptors were taken from a man aged 45-60 years with active or convalescent COVID-19.

The chain recombines TRBV29-1 with TRBJ1-3, with D unresolved. With 2 bases removed from V and 0 bases from J, the gap between germline ends came to 8 bases. Germline V gives CDR1 SQVTM, CDR2 ANQGSEA. CDR3 length: 14 amino acids. The CDR3 here is CSVEHSLSGNTIYF. The CDR3 nucleotides read TGCAGCGTTGAACACAGCCTCTCTGGAAACACCATATATTTT.

The chain has TRBV9 and TRBJ2-1, with a possible D match to TRBD1 (5 bases). The V end was cut by 4 bases, the J end by 6 bases, with 14 bases between. This CDR3 spans 14 amino acids. Germline loops: CDR1 SGDLS, CDR2 YYNGEE. The CDR3 loop is CASSSLRASNEQFF. For the CDR3, the DNA is TGTGCCAGCAGCAGCCTCAGGGCCAGCAATGAGCAGTTCTTC.

The V call is TRBV21-1, the J call TRBJ2-7; no check of the table's D call, TRBD1, against the DNA was made. TRBV21-1 is marked as a pseudogene. This CDR3 is built from 14 residues. In DNA, the CDR3 is TGTGCCAGCAGCAAGCAGGGGAACTCCTACGAGCAGTACTTC. As protein: CASSKQGNSYEQYF.

The chain has TRBV12-2 and TRBJ2-1; the table's D call, TRBD1, was not checked against the DNA. TRBV12-2 is annotated as a pseudogene. This CDR3 has 19 amino acids. The CDR3 is CASRLGFGGRLSSYNEQFF. The DNA of the CDR3 is TGTGCAAGTCGCTTAGGATTTGGGGGCCGCCTCAGCTCCTACAATGAGCAGTTCTTC.

This chain joins TRBV5-4 and TRBJ1-6, with D possibly matching TRBD1 (5 bases). V was shortened by 4 bases and J by 2 bases, with 19 bases between the two germline ends. The germline V gene has CDR1 SGHNT and CDR2 YYREEE (reference sequence). The CDR3 covers 18 residues. The CDR3 sequence is CASSPRGGRGTYNSPLHF. The CDR3 bases are TGTGCCAGCAGCCCACGGGGGGGGAGAGGGACCTATAATTCACCCCTCCACTTT.

V gene TRBV6-5 combines with J gene TRBJ1-6, with TRBD1 matching over 7 bases. The CDR3 totals 15 residues. Germline CDR1 reads MNHEY; CDR2 reads SVGAGI. After removal of 6 bases from V and 10 bases from J, the junction contained 12 bases not matched to a gene. The CDR3 sequence is CASSLHDREYSPLHF. DNA of the CDR3: TGTGCCAGCAGCCTACACGACAGGGAGTACTCACCCCTCCACTTT.

This chain connects TRBV4-2 to TRBJ1-4; 8 nucleotides match TRBD1. This CDR3 is built from 17 residues. Per germline, CDR1 LGHNA and CDR2 YNFKEQ. V was pared by 1 base and J by 7 bases, with 11 bases of the junction left unmatched. The CDR3 reads CASSQVGQAGKGEKLFF. The CDR3 nucleotides read TGTGCCAGCAGCCAAGTGGGACAGGCCGGGAAGGGTGAAAAACTGTTTTTT.

The chain carries TRBV25-1 and TRBJ2-3; the match to TRBD2 covers 8 bases. Germline-derived CDR1 and CDR2 are MGHDK and SYGVNS. This CDR3 contains 18 residues. J was trimmed by 4 bases and V by 3 bases; bases with no gene match: 15. CDR3 residues: CASSDLFTGTRSADTQYF. The CDR3 DNA reads TGTGCCAGCAGTGACCTCTTCACCGGGACTAGGTCTGCAGATACGCAGTATTTT. The whole variable domain, remainder taken from reference TRBV25-1 and TRBJ2-3, is EADIYQTPRYLVIGTGKKITLECSQTMGHDKMYWYQQDPGMELHLIHYSYGVNSTEKGDLSSESTVSRIRTEHFPLTLESARPSHTSQYLCASSDLFTGTRSADTQYFGPGTRLTVL.

This clone has more than one count but fewer than ten. The chain links TRBV5-4 to TRBJ1-1; tentatively, D is TRBD1 (5 bases). V was pared by 4 bases and J by 4 bases, with 17 bases between. Germline CDR1 reads SGHNT; CDR2 reads YYREEE (reference sequence). This CDR3 has 15 amino acids. CDR3 nucleotide sequence: TGTGCCAGCAGCCAAGGGTGGGGCGGGGTCACTGAAGCTTTCTTT. Translation: CASSQGWGGVTEAFF. The full variable domain, with the rest looked up from reference TRBV5-4 and TRBJ1-1, is ETGVTQSPTHLIKTRGQQVTLRCSSQSGHNTVSWYQQALGQGPQFIFQYYREEENGRGNFPPRFSGLQFPNYSSELNVNALELDDSALYLCASSQGWGGVTEAFFGQGTRLTVV.

The rearrangement uses TRBV11-3 and TRBJ2-5; 8 positions match TRBD2. Germline CDR1 is SGHNT and CDR2 is YENEEA. The CDR3 runs 18 residues. Losses at the gene ends were 1 base for V and 2 bases for J; bases not matched to a gene: 12. CDR3 DNA sequence: TGTGCCAGCAGCTTAGGCGGTATGGTGGCGGGGGGACAAGAGACCCAGTACTTC. Its translation: CASSLGGMVAGGQETQYF.

Only one count was recorded for this clone. Germline is not matched at one junction end, which may reflect a read error. This rearrangement joins TRBV7-6 to TRBJ1-6; tentatively, D is TRBD1 (5 bases). The CDR3 contains 16 residues. CDR1 and CDR2 from the germline V gene are SGHVS and FNYEAQ. The CDR3 loop is CASSPRRGSFNSPLHF. The CDR3 region has the DNA TGTGCCAGCAGCCCCCGGCGGGGCTCCTTTAATTCACCCCTCCACTTT. Combining the CDR3 with reference TRBV7-6 and TRBJ1-6 gives the whole variable domain GAGVSQSPRYKVTKRGQDVALRCDPISGHVSLYWYRQALGQGPEFLTYFNYEAQQDKSGLPNDRFSAERPEGSISTLTIQRTEQRDSAMYRCASSPRRGSFNSPLHFGNGTRLTVT.

V gene TRBV3-1 (or the pseudogene TRBV3-2) combines with J gene TRBJ1-2, with 7 bases that match TRBD1. Germline values: CDR1 LGHDT, CDR2 YNNKEL (reference sequence). The V and J ends lost 3 bases and 7 bases, in that order; junction bases with no gene match: 5. The CDR3 is made up of 13 amino acids. The CDR3 protein is CASSQADRVGYTF. The CDR3 DNA reads TGTGCCAGCAGCCAGGCCGACAGGGTTGGCTACACCTTC.

The rearrangement links TRBV27 to TRBJ2-3; the match to TRBD2 covers 9 bases. This CDR3 comprises 15 residues. The germline V gene has CDR1 MNHEY and CDR2 SMNVEV (reference sequence). Losses at the gene ends were 4 bases for V and 2 bases for J; bases not matched to a gene: 4. CDR3 nucleotide sequence: TGTGCCAGCAGTTCGAGCGGGGGGTTCACAGATACGCAGTATTTT. It codes for CASSSSGGFTDTQYF.

The chain uses TRBV30 and TRBJ1-3, with a tentative D call TRBD1 (6 bases). Germline CDR1 and CDR2: GTSNPN and SVGIG (reference sequence). The CDR3 length is 15 residues. Trimming stripped 1 base from V and 0 bases from J, with 10 bases between. The CDR3 loop reads CAWSEDRSSGNTIYF. The CDR3 bases are TGTGCCTGGAGTGAAGACAGGAGCTCTGGAAACACCATATATTTT.

The CDR3 sequence is CATRSGANEKLFF. The CDR3 region has the DNA TGTGCCACCCGGTCGGGGGCTAATGAAAAACTGTTTTTT. The chain recombines TRBV2 with TRBJ1-4; perhaps TRBD1 as D (5 bases). Germline V gene data show CDR1 as SNHLY and CDR2 as FYNNEI. The CDR3 is 13 residues long. The ends were cut back, 10 bases at V and 3 bases at J, with 12 bases in the middle.

The chain recombines TRBV14 with TRBJ1-1, with a tentative D call TRBD1 (6 bases). This CDR3 is 15 amino acids long. The ends were cut back, 3 bases at V and 2 bases at J, with 13 bases in the middle. Germline V lookup: CDR1 SGHDN, CDR2 FVKESK. CDR3 DNA sequence: TGTGCCAGCAGCCACAGGGGTCGAAAAAACACTGAAGCTTTCTTT. Amino acids: CASSHRGRKNTEAFF. Full variable domain (remainder filled in from reference TRBV14 and TRBJ1-1): EAGVTQFPSHSVIEKGQTVTLRCDPISGHDNLYWYRRVMGKEIKFLLHFVKESKQDESGMPNNRFLAERTGGTYSTLKVQPAELEDSGVYFCASSHRGRKNTEAFFGQGTRLTVV.

The chain combines TRBV5-1 with TRBJ1-3; 8 bases line up with TRBD1. This CDR3 is 16 amino acids long. Germline V gene data show CDR1 as SGHRS and CDR2 as YFSETQ. Losses at the gene ends were 0 bases for V and 3 bases for J; bases not matched to a gene: 5. In DNA, the CDR3 is TGCGCCAGCAGCTTGGCCATCGGACAGGGTGGAAACACCATATATTTT. The encoded protein is CASSLAIGQGGNTIYF.

The chain combines TRBV7-3 with TRBJ2-3, with 7 bases lining up with TRBD2. The V segment lost 5 bases and the J segment 8 bases; nucleotides outside the gene matches: 10. Germline CDR1 is SGHTA and CDR2 is FQGTGA. CDR3 size: 14 residues. The CDR3, as DNA: TGTGCCAGCAGCCCCCGGGCCTCGGGGGGTACGCAGTATTTT. It encodes CASSPRASGGTQYF.

CDR3: CASRRERGPGDEQFF. The CDR3 nucleotides read TGTGCCAGCAGACGGGAGCGGGGGCCTGGCGATGAGCAGTTCTTC. The chain combines TRBV27 with TRBJ2-1, with 8 bases lining up with TRBD2. The CDR3 totals 15 residues. V shed 6 bases and J 8 bases; nucleotides not matched to a gene: 12. Germline assignment: CDR1 MNHEY and CDR2 SMNVEV (reference sequence).

J is TRBJ2-5 and V is TRBV2, with 11 bases matching TRBD2. CDR1 is SNHLY and CDR2 is FYNNEI in the germline V gene. V shed 1 base, J shed 7 bases, and the junction held 8 bases outside the gene matches. The CDR3 is 16 amino acids. The CDR3 sequence: CASSEGTSGSRRTQYF. The CDR3 nucleotides are TGTGCCAGCAGTGAAGGGACTAGCGGGTCCCGGCGGACCCAGTACTTC.

The V call is TRBV19, the J call TRBJ2-5, with TRBD2 matching over 8 bases. Germline V CDR1 and CDR2: LNHDA, SQIVND (reference sequence). The CDR3 runs 15 residues. V gave up 3 bases and J gave up 5 bases; unmatched junction bases: 8. The CDR3 loop reads CASSIAGGRFETQYF. DNA for the CDR3: TGTGCCAGTAGTATTGCGGGGGGCAGGTTCGAGACCCAGTACTTC. Full variable domain (missing parts from reference TRBV19 and TRBJ2-5): DGGITQSPKYLFRKEGQNVTLSCEQNLNHDAMYWYRQDPGQGLRLIYYSQIVNDFQKGDIAEGYSVSREKKESFPLTVTSAQKNPTAFYLCASSIAGGRFETQYFGPGTRLLVL.

This chain joins TRBV10-3 and TRBJ2-1; TRBD2 is a possible D gene (5 bases). This CDR3 has 13 residues. V lost 7 bases to trimming and J lost 5 bases, with 12 bases between them. CDR1 is ENHRY, CDR2 SYGVKD, per germline. CDR3 sequence: CAINGDTDNEQFF. The DNA for the CDR3 is TGTGCCATCAACGGGGATACAGACAATGAGCAGTTCTTC.

The chain employs TRBV2 and TRBJ2-7, with 10 bases identical to TRBD1. The V segment lost 8 bases and the J segment 6 bases; nucleotides outside the gene matches: 7. Germline V CDR1 and CDR2: SNHLY, FYNNEI. The CDR3 runs to 13 residues. The CDR3 region is CASGGQGISEQYF. The CDR3 DNA reads TGTGCCAGCGGGGGACAGGGGATCTCCGAGCAGTACTTC.

V and J are TRBV7-9 and TRBJ2-7, with D perhaps matching TRBD2 (5 bases). Germline V gene sequence: CDR1 SEHNR, CDR2 FQNEAQ (reference sequence). V was cut by 5 bases and J by 7 bases, with 18 bases left in between. This CDR3 region has 14 residues. The CDR3 DNA is TGTGCCAGCAGCCGCGGACTGCCTAGGGCGGAGCAGTACTTC. It encodes CASSRGLPRAEQYF.

The chain recombines TRBV3-1 (or the pseudogene TRBV3-2) with TRBJ2-7, with D possibly being TRBD2 (7 bases). CDR3 length equals 14 residues. Germline V gene sequence: CDR1 LGHDT, CDR2 YNNKEL (reference sequence). Trimming pared 4 bases from V and 6 bases from J, leaving 16 bases between. The CDR3 DNA reads TGTGCCAGCAGCCCGAGAGGGGGGGCAAGCGAGCAGTACTTC. Protein product: CASSPRGGASEQYF.

The V gene is TRBV6-5, the J gene TRBJ1-6; TRBD1 aligns across 7 bases. CDR3 length equals 15 residues. Germline lookup yields CDR1 MNHEY and CDR2 SVGAGI. Unmatched junction bases numbered 10, after V lost 5 bases and J lost 9 bases. The CDR3 region has the DNA TGTGCCAGCAGTAGTCTTCAGGGGGAAGGTTCACCCCTCCACTTT. Amino acid sequence: CASSSLQGEGSPLHF.